The clone carrying this TCR beta chain appeared once. Produced via immunoSEQ multiplex PCR; TCRdb's table is partial and in-frame only. This repertoire shows roughly 92,000 clones, 85% to 95% found once; its top ten account for 0.34%. This entry comes from a study of technical replicates of blood from several donors. After removal of 5 bases from V and 1 base from J, the junction contained 15 bases not matched to a gene. Germline CDR1 SGHRS, CDR2 YFSETQ. The CDR3 loop spans 19 amino acids. The V call is TRBV5-1, the J call TRBJ2-3, with 11 positions matching TRBD2. The source is a human donor in good health. Sequenced input: T cells isolated from PBMCs. This CDR3 reads CASSKGTSGSGRGTDTQYF. The CDR3 DNA follows: TGCGCCAGCAGTAAAGGGACTAGCGGAAGTGGCCGGGGCACAGATACGCAGTATTTT.